This T cell receptor beta chain was sequenced in a study of T cells in Graves' hyperthyroidism and ophthalmopathy. This clonotype has a count of ten or more. It was RNA transcripts that yielded the amplified TCR beta CDR3 regions. First-round RT-PCR with HTBI primers amplified the TCR CDR3 region. MiXCR was run by TCRdb on the multiplex PCR reads, yielding one entry per CDR3 protein. The data hold approximately 520,000 distinct CDR3 sequences, with about 20% observed a single time. The CDR3 is 13 residues long. Trimming removed 6 bases from V and 4 bases from J, with 12 bases in between. Germline V gene data show CDR1 as MNHNS and CDR2 as SASEGT.

The chain carries TRBV6-1 and TRBJ1-2; a possible D gene is TRBD1 (6 bases). This TCR was recovered from a young man with Graves' hyperthyroidism. Source material: blood. CDR3 coding DNA: TGTGCCAGCAGGCCAGGGGTTAGCTATGGCTACACCTTC. Translating it yields CASRPGVSYGYTF.